This TCR beta chain appears in the sequencing data of a study of shared clonotypes between healthy human individuals. Profiled with immunoSEQ multiplex PCR; TCRdb holds only in-frame clones, not every one. The sample holds more than 2,000,000 clones, approximately 93% seen once. Unmatched junction bases numbered 3, after V lost 4 bases and J lost 1 base. The CDR3 is 15 amino acids. In germline, CDR1 is MNHEY, CDR2 SMNVEV (reference sequence). The material sequenced was naive CD4+ T cells from PBMCs. Stated subset: CD45RA+ positively selected. The chain couples TRBV27 to TRBJ2-3; 9 nucleotides match TRBD1. The TCR comes from a man younger than 35 in good health. Some clones in this sample may be carry-over from other donors' samples. This CDR3 reads CASSWDRAGTDTQYF. In DNA, the CDR3 is TGTGCCAGCAGTTGGGACAGGGCGGGCACAGATACGCAGTATTTT.